This TCR beta chain was captured by sequencing in a study of beta chain features in type 1 diabetes (dated by TCRdb to the late 2010s). With respect to the entire study: Mean age, gender distribution, total cell number and subset yield were not different between patients and healthy donors. A total of about 110 million sorted cells were examined across all samples, and the number of cells per subset was strongly correlated with RNA yield. The study compared TCRB repertoires of sorted circulating CD4+ T cell subsets between recently diagnosed type 1 diabetes patients and matched healthy donors. Whereas all 28 donors provided naive and central memory subsets, regulatory and stem cell-like memory subsets were isolated from just 8 patients and about eight healthy donors.

This clone was seen more than once but under ten times. The antigen this receptor binds is unknown. Base qualities are not at hand, and no much larger clone is one base apart. Each donor gave one peripheral blood draw, averaging approximately 0.11 L, which was collected into heparinised tubes. A BD FACSAria II and a panel including CD45RO, CCR7, CD25, CD127, CD95 and CD27 were used to sort naive, central memory, regulatory and stem cell-like memory CD4+ T cells. A purity above 98% was achieved for all sorted populations. Right away, PBMCs were isolated by Lymphoprep density gradient centrifugation and were stained directly, with no culture step. To minimize batch effects, samples were stained and sorted in pairs, one healthy donor with one patient per experiment. The entire isolated RNA was reverse transcribed using the High Capacity cDNA Reverse Transcription Kit, and thus expressed TCRB transcripts were sequenced. Deep immunoSEQ sequencing was performed on naive, central memory and regulatory T cell samples, with an average of roughly 3.3 million total reads per sample. Sorted cells were lysed in RLT buffer and RNA was extracted with DNase-treated RNeasy Micro or Mini kits, depending on cell number. To prevent cross-contamination, each cell subset was processed individually, whereas patient and healthy donor samples were processed jointly. Using the immunoSEQ multiplex PCR, TCRB sequences were amplified from cDNA into 87-bp fragments spanning the CDR3 region. The amplicons were sequenced using the Illumina HiSeq platform. Regarding the original processing steps: Synthetic template baselines were used to correct PCR bias computationally, reads within Hamming distance 2 were collapsed, and singletons that could not be merged were discarded. Reads were aligned against IMGT so that V, D and J genes, CDR3 length and insertions or deletions at six rearrangement sites could be assigned. Within each subset, clonotype counts were normalized to sorted cell number, after which true diversity and Gini coefficients were computed with the tcR R package. Repertoire sharing was quantified using the overlap coefficient calculated on TCRB nucleotide sequences. As a proxy for the pre-selection repertoire, out-of-frame TCRB sequences from naive cells were analyzed. TCRdb retrieved this table from immuneACCESS and kept in-frame rearrangements only. Not all clones are present; in checked studies, unresolved V genes account for under half, and no reason is known for the remainder. V and J calls plus clone size are reproduced from that table; the DNA served to infer D and trimming. Recorded for this sample are some 900,000 clones; 15% to 20% of them occurred a single time. In total, the top ten clones hold around 0.02% of the sample.

Points the paper makes about the study in general: In all four CD4+ subsets, TCRB CDR3 length was moderately but significantly shorter in type 1 diabetes patients. Shorter templates might be favored by PCR, yet because patient and control samples were amplified and corrected together, any such skew would affect both groups equally. Naive, central memory and regulatory TCRB repertoires appeared to be more alike among patients than among healthy donors. Because cDNA was sequenced instead of genomic DNA, highly expressing activated cells could be over-represented, though the groups showed no difference in activation or CD3 levels. Only small numbers of individuals were included in the HLA sub-analyses, which left unresolved whether HLA type had any influence on TCRB rearrangement. Patients with type 1 diabetes made fewer insertions and deleted more nucleotides at VDJ recombination sites, implying thymic rearrangement abnormalities.

Taken from the germline V gene, the CDR1 and CDR2 loops are MDHEN and SYDVKM. The CDR3 numbers 14 residues from cysteine through phenylalanine. Only the CDR3 part of the read is kept: 42 bases, read in frame from the first base. The germline ends are 16 bases apart after V is trimmed by 5 bases and J by 5 bases. Rearrangement joined TRBV28 to TRBJ2-7; the D gene lacks a confident call. The receptor was isolated from a woman aged 18 to 35 in good health. Sequencing was done on a sample of naive CD4+ T cells from blood. This specimen's cell subset or site label, per the study, means: true naive CD4+ T cells. This receptor has the CDR3 CASSRTGFLNEQYF. The DNA is TGTGCCAGCAGTCGGACGGGCTTCCTAAACGAGCAGTACTTC.